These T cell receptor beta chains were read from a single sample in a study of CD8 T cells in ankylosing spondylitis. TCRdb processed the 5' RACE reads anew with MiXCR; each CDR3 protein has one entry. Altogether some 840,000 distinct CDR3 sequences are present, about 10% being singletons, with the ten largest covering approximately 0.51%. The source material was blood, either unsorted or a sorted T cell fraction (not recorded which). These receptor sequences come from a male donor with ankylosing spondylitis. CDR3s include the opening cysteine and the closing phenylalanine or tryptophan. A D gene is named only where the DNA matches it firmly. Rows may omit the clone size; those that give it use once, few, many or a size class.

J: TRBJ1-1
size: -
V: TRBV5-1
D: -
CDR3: CASSVPGAGDTEAFF
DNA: TGCGCCAGCAGCGTTCCGGGAGCTGGAGACACTGAAGCTTTCTTT

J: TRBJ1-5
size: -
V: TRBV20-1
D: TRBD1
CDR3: CSAITPGQGNQPQHF
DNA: TGCAGTGCTATCACCCCCGGACAGGGCAATCAGCCCCAGCATTTT

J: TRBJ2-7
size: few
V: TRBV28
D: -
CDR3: CASRRRGGTSYEQYF
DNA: TGTGCCAGCAGACGTAGGGGGGGGACCTCCTACGAGCAGTACTTC

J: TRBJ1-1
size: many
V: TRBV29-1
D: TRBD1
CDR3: CSVERDRGTEAFF
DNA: TGCAGCGTTGAAAGGGACAGGGGTACTGAAGCTTTCTTT

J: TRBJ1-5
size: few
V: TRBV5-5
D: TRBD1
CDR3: CASSLRGPYQPQHF
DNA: TGTGCCAGCAGCTTGAGGGGGCCTTATCAGCCCCAGCATTTT

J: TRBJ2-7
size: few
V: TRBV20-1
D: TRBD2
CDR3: CSGGTDSYEQYF
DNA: TGCTCGGGGGGAACGGATTCCTACGAGCAGTACTTC

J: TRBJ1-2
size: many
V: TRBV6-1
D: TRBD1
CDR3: CASSNRGLTSGYTF
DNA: TGTGCCAGCAGCAACAGGGGGCTGACGAGCGGCTACACCTTC

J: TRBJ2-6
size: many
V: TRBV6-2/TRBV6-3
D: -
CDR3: CASSSRYDLVTPISGANVLTF
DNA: TGTGCCAGCAGTTCTCGGTACGACCTGGTGACCCCCATCTCTGGGGCCAACGTCCTGACTTTC

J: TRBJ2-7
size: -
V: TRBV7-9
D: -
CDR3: CASSRLQGYEQYF
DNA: TGTGCCAGCAGCCGATTACAGGGCTACGAGCAGTACTTC

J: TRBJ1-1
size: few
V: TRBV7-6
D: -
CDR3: CASSLYDSSNTEAFF
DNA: TGTGCCAGCAGCTTATACGACAGCTCGAACACTGAAGCTTTCTTT

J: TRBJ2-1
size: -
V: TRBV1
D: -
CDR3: CTSSRLSSVAGNEQFF
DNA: TGCACCAGCAGCCGGTTGAGCAGCGTGGCAGGGAATGAGCAGTTCTTC

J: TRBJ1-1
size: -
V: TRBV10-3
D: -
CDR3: CAISAIDREAFF
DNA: TGTGCCATCAGTGCTATAGACAGAGAAGCTTTCTTT

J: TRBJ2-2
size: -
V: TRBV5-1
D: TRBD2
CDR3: CASSVRVAGTNTGELFF
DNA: TGCGCCAGCAGCGTGAGGGTAGCGGGGACTAACACCGGGGAGCTGTTTTTT

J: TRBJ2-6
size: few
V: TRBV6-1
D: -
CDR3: CASTQGNLGSGANVLTF
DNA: TGTGCCAGTACCCAGGGGAACCTTGGCTCTGGGGCCAACGTCCTGACTTTC

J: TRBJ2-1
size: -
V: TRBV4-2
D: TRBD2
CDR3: CASSQYTLADPDEQFF
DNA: TGTGCCAGCAGCCAATACACTCTAGCGGACCCTGATGAGCAGTTCTTC

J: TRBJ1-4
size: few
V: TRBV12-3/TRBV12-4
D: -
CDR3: CASSLFSEKLFF
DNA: TGTGCCAGCAGTTTATTCTCTGAAAAACTGTTTTTT

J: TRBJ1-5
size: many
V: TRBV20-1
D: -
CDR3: CSASPRAGNQPQHF
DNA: TGCAGTGCTTCCCCAAGGGCGGGCAATCAGCCCCAGCATTTT

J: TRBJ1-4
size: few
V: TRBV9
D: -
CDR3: CASSVGGFEKLFF
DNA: TGTGCCAGCAGCGTAGGTGGGTTTGAAAAACTGTTTTTT

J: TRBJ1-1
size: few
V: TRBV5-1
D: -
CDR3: CASSLNRGRTEAFF
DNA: TGCGCCAGCAGCTTGAATCGAGGGAGGACTGAAGCTTTCTTT

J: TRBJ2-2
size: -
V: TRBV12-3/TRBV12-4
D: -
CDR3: CASSPLLVPGELFF
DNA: TGTGCCAGCAGTCCCCTCCTAGTACCCGGGGAGCTGTTTTTT

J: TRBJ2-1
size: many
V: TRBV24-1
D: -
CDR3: CATRGPSSYNEQFF
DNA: TGTGCCACTAGGGGACCAAGCTCCTACAATGAGCAGTTCTTC

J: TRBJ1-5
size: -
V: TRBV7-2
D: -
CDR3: CASRRAPLTNQPQHF
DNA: TGTGCCAGCAGGCGGGCCCCGTTAACCAATCAGCCCCAGCATTTT

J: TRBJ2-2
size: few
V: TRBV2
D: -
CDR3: CASSEGGTGELFF
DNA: TGTGCCAGCAGTGAAGGTGGGACCGGGGAGCTGTTTTTT

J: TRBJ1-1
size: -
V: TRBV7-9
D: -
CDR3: CASSLSSGRNTEAFF
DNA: TGTGCCAGCAGCTTAAGTTCAGGGCGGAACACTGAAGCTTTCTTT

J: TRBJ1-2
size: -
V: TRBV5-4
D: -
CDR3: CASSLVAGAGGYTF
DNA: TGTGCCAGCAGCTTGGTCGCAGGGGCAGGTGGCTACACCTTC

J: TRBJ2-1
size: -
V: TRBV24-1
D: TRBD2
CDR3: CATSDFGAGVRNEQFF
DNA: TGTGCCACCAGTGATTTTGGAGCGGGAGTGCGCAATGAGCAGTTCTTC

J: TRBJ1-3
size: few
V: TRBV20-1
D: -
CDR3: CSASGPQWNTIYF
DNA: TGCAGTGCTAGCGGCCCGCAGTGGAACACCATATATTTT

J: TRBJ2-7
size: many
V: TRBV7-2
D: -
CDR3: CASRRGFEQYF
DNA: TGTGCCAGCAGACGGGGGTTTGAGCAGTACTTC

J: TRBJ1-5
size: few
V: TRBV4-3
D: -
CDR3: CASSQDRRQVSQPQHF
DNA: TGCGCCAGCAGCCAAGATCGGAGACAGGTCAGTCAGCCCCAGCATTTT

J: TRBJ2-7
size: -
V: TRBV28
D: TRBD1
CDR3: CASSLTSGTVGFYEQYF
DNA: TGTGCCAGCAGCCTCACTTCCGGGACAGTGGGGTTTTACGAGCAGTACTTC

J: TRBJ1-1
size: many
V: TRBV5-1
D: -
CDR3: CASSLRLNTEAFF
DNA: TGCGCCAGCAGCTTGAGGTTGAACACTGAAGCTTTCTTT

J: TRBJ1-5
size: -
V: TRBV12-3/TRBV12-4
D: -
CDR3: CASSSIAGTRNQPQHF
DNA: TGTGCCAGCAGTTCTATAGCCGGGACACGAAATCAGCCCCAGCATTTT

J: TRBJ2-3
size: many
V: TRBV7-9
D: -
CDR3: CASGRNTDTQYF
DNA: TGTGCCAGCGGGCGGAACACAGATACGCAGTATTTT

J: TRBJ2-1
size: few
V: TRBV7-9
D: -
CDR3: CASKSSGLFMFF
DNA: TGTGCCAGCAAGAGTTCGGGGTTATTTATGTTCTTC